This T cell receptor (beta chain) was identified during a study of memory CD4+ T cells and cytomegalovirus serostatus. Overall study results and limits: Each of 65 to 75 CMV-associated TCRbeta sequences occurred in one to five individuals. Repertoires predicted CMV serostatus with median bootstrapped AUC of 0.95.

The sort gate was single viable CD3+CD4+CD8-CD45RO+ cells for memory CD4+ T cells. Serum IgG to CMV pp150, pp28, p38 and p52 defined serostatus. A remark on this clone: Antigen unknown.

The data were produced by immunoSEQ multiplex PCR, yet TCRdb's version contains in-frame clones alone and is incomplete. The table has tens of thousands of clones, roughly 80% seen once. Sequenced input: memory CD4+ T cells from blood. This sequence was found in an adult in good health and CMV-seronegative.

CDR3 sequence: CASTRGYDTEAFF. CDR3 DNA sequence: TGTGCCAGCACCCGGGGATATGACACTGAAGCTTTCTTT. V usage is TRBV5-4 and J usage is TRBJ1-1, with D unresolved. The length of the CDR3 is 13 residues. Per the germline V gene, CDR1 is SGHNT and CDR2 is YYREEE (reference sequence). Trimming removed 6 bases from V and 3 bases from J, with 12 bases in between.